Listed below are T cell receptor beta chains from one sample, sequenced in a study of blood T cell repertoires in COVID-19. Profiled with immunoSEQ multiplex PCR; TCRdb holds only in-frame clones, not every one. The sample carries fewer than 350,000 clones, 85% to 90% recorded once. Sequenced: peripheral blood. These receptors came from a woman under 40 with COVID-19, enrolled during active disease. The CDR3 runs from the conserved cysteine through the conserved F or W. The D gene is left open where the match is weak. Clone size is shown for a subset of rows, as once, few, many or a class of expanded clone.

v_gene	abundance	j_gene	d_gene	CDR3nt	CDR3aa
TRBV5-5	once	TRBJ1-4	NA	TGTGCCAGCAGCCGTATGGGGGGACCCAATGAAAAACTGTTTTTT	CASSRMGGPNEKLFF
TRBV28	NA	TRBJ1-1	NA	TGTGCCAGCAGTTTACAGTATGGTGAAGCTTTCTTT	CASSLQYGEAFF
TRBV7-2	NA	TRBJ2-5	NA	TGTGCCAGCAGCTTATTCATTCTGTCGCGGAGGTACCAAGAGACCCAGTACTTC	CASSLFILSRRYQETQYF
TRBV27	NA	TRBJ2-7	TRBD2	TGTGCCAGCAGTTTAGGGGGGGACGAGCAGTACTTC	CASSLGGDEQYF
TRBV24-1	few	TRBJ2-3	NA	TGTGCCACCAGTGATGCCGCGGCGTACACAGATACGCAGTATTTT	CATSDAAAYTDTQYF
TRBV3-1/TRBV3-2	NA	TRBJ2-1	TRBD2	TGTGCCAGCAGTCGTCTCATGACTAGCGGGGGCGATGAGCAGTTCTTC	CASSRLMTSGGDEQFF
TRBV27	few	TRBJ2-7	NA	TGTGCCAGCAGTGACAGGAACGAGCAGTACTTC	CASSDRNEQYF
TRBV27	NA	TRBJ1-2	NA	TGTGCCAGCAGTTTAGGGCTTCAAGGCTATGGCTACACCTTC	CASSLGLQGYGYTF
TRBV5-1	once	TRBJ2-5	TRBD2	TGCGCCAGCACCTCGATGGGGTCTAGCGGACAAGAGACCCAGTACTTC	CASTSMGSSGQETQYF
TRBV5-6	NA	TRBJ2-7	NA	TGTGCCAGCAGCTTGGCCGCAGGGGACGAGCAGTACTTC	CASSLAAGDEQYF
TRBV7-9	NA	TRBJ1-1	NA	TGTGCCAGCAGCTTAGCGGGGCTAACAACAGGCACTGAAGCTTTCTTT	CASSLAGLTTGTEAFF
TRBV29-1	NA	TRBJ1-5	TRBD1	TGCAGCGCTGTGCAACAGGGGGTTGGCAATCAGCCCCAGCATTTT	CSAVQQGVGNQPQHF
TRBV4-1	NA	TRBJ2-5	NA	TGCGCCAGCAGCCCTAGCAGCAGACAAGAGACCCAGTACTTC	CASSPSSRQETQYF
TRBV4-2	NA	TRBJ1-5	TRBD1	TGTGCCAGCAGCCAAGAAGGAGGGGGCGATCAGCCCCAGCATTTT	CASSQEGGGDQPQHF
TRBV28	NA	TRBJ1-2	TRBD1	TGTGCCAGCAGTACGGACAGGGGATATGGCTACACCTTC	CASSTDRGYGYTF
TRBV6-5	once	TRBJ1-3	TRBD1	TGTGCCAGCAGTTACTCCGGGACAGGGAACACCATATATTTT	CASSYSGTGNTIYF
TRBV11-2	NA	TRBJ1-2	TRBD1	TGTGCCAGCAGCGGATACAGGGGGGGCGACTATGGCTACACCTTC	CASSGYRGGDYGYTF
TRBV4-2	NA	TRBJ1-6	TRBD1	TGTGCCAGCAGCTCGAAAACGTGGGACAGGGAGGGTTCACCCCTCCACTTT	CASSSKTWDREGSPLHF
TRBV9	NA	TRBJ2-2	TRBD2	TGTGCCAGCACCGTAGCGGGGGGAAGTTGGGACACCGGGGAGCTGTTTTTT	CASTVAGGSWDTGELFF
TRBV5-4	NA	TRBJ1-1	TRBD1	TGTGCCAGCAGCGCCACAGGGGCGCAAGCTTTCTTT	CASSATGAQAFF
TRBV10-3	NA	TRBJ2-7	TRBD1	TGTGCCATCAGTGCGACAGGGGGGTCCTACGAGCAGTACTTC	CAISATGGSYEQYF
TRBV6-5	once	TRBJ2-3	NA	TGTGCCAGCAGTTACGACAGCGCTAGCACAGATACGCAGTATTTT	CASSYDSASTDTQYF